The text below deals with one T cell receptor (beta chain). Its target is not known. This sample was included in a study of OX40 agonist ivuxolimab in advanced cancers. Study outcomes and limitations: There was clonal expansion of CD4+ and CD8+ blood T cells by week 6 at 0.1 to 3.0 mg/kg.

Germline values: CDR1 WNHNN, CDR2 SYGVQD (reference sequence). The CDR3 has 14 amino acids. V gave up 4 bases and J gave up 7 bases, with 13 bases separating them. Repertoires were generated with immunoSEQ multiplex PCR, while TCRdb's copy carries only in-frame clones and drops some. The sample shows fewer than 70,000 clones, 80% to 95% of them seen only once. This sequence was found in an adult with an advanced solid tumor such as melanoma, head and neck, liver or kidney cancer. Sequencing used CD4+ or CD8+ T cells sorted from blood, obtained in a trial of the OX40 agonist ivuxolimab. The V gene is TRBV10-1, the J gene TRBJ1-4; D possibly corresponds to TRBD1 (6 bases). CDR3 loop: CASSGDRRGEKLFF. The CDR3 bases are TGCGCCAGCAGTGGAGACAGGAGGGGTGAAAAACTGTTTTTT.